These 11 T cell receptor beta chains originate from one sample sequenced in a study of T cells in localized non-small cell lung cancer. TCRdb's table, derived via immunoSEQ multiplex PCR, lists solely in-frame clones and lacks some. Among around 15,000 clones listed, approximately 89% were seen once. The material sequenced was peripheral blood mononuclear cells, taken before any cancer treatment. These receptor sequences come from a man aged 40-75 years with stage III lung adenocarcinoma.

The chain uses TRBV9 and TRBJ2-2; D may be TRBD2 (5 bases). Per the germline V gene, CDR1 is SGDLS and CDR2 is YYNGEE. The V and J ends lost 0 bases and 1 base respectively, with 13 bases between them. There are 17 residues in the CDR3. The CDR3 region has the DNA TGTGCCAGCAGCGTAGCTGGCCCAGCGGTGAACACCGGGGAGCTGTTTTTT. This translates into CASSVAGPAVNTGELFF.

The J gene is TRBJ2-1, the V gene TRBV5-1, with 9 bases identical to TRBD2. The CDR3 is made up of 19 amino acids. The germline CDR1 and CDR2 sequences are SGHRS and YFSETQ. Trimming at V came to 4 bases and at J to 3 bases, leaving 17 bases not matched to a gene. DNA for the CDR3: TGCGCCAGCAGCCCCTCTTTCCTCCTAGCGGGAAGTATCTACAATGAGCAGTTCTTC. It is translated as CASSPSFLLAGSIYNEQFF.

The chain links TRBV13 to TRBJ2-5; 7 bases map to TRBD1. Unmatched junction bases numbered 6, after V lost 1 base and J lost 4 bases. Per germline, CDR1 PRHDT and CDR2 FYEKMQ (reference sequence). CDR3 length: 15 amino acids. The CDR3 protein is CASSLVRGQGETQYF. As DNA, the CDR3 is TGTGCCAGCAGCTTAGTGAGGGGGCAGGGAGAGACCCAGTACTTC.

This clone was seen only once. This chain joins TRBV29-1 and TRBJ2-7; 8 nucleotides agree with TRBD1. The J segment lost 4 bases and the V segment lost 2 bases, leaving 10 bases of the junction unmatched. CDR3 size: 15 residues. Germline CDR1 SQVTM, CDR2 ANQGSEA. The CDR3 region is CSVEKRGQEVYEQYF. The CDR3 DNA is TGCAGCGTTGAAAAAAGGGGACAGGAGGTTTACGAGCAGTACTTC.

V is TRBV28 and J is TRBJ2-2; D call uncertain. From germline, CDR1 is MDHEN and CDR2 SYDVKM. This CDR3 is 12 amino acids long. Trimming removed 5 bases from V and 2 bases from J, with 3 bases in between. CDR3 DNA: TGTGCCAGCAGTCTTAACACCGGGGAGCTGTTTTTT. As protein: CASSLNTGELFF.

CDR3 nucleotide sequence: TGTGCCAGTAGCCGACTTAGCGCCTCCTACAATGAGCAGTTCTTC. Its translation: CASSRLSASYNEQFF. The chain couples TRBV19 to TRBJ2-1; D is possibly TRBD2 (5 bases). V lost 6 bases to trimming and J lost 0 bases, with 12 bases between them. This CDR3 has 15 residues. Per the germline V gene, CDR1 is LNHDA and CDR2 is SQIVND (reference sequence).

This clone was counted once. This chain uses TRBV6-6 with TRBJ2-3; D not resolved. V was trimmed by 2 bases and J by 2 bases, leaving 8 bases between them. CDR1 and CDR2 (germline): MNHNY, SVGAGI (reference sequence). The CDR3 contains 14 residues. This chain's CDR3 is CASSYNSPTDTQYF. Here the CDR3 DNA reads TGTGCCAGCAGTTACAATTCCCCCACAGATACGCAGTATTTT.

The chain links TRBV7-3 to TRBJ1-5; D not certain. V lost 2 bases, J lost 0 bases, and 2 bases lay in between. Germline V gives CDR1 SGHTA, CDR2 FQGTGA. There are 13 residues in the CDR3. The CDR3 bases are TGTGCCAGCAGCTTAGATAGCAATCAGCCCCAGCATTTT. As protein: CASSLDSNQPQHF.

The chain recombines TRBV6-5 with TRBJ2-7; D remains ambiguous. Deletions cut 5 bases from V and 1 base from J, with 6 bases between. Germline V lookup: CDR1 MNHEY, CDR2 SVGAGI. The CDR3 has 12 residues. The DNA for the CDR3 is TGTGCCAGCAGTACTCCATCCTACGAGCAGTACTTC. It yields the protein CASSTPSYEQYF.

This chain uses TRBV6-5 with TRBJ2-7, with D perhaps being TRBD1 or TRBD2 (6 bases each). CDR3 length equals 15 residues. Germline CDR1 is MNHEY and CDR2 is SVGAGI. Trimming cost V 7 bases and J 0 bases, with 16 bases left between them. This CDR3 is CASIGGGRGSYEQYF. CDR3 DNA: TGTGCCAGCATCGGGGGCGGCCGCGGCTCCTACGAGCAGTACTTC.

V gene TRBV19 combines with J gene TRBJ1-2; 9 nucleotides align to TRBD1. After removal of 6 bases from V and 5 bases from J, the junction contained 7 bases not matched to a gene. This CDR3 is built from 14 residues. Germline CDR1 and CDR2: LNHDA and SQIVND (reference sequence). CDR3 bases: TGTGCCAGTAGCCTGACAGGGGGAGTATATGGCTACACCTTC. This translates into CASSLTGGVYGYTF.